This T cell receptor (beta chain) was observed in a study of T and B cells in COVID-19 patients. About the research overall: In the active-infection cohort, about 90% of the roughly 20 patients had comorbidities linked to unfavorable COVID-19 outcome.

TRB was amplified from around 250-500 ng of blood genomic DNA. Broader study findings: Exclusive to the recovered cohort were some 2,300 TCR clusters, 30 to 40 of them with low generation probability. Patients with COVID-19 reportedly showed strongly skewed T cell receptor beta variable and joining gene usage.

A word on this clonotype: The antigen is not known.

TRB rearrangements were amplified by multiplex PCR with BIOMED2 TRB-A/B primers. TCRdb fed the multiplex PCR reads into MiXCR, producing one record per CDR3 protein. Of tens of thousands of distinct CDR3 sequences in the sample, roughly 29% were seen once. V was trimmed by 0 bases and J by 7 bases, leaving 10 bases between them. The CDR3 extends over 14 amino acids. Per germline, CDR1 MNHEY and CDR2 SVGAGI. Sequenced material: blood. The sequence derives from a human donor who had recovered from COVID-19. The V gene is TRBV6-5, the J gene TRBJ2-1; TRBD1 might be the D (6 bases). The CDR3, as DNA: TGTGCCAGCAGTTACTCGGGGGCGAGTAATGAGCAGTTCTTC. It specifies CASSYSGASNEQFF.